This entry concerns a single T cell receptor beta chain. Its target is not known. The data stem from a study of siplizumab effects on memory and regulatory T cells. CDR3 size: 13 residues. V was shortened by 4 bases and J by 2 bases, with 9 bases between the two germline ends. The germline V gene encodes CDR1 SEHNR and CDR2 FQNEAQ (reference sequence). Profiling relied on immunoSEQ multiplex PCR, and the TCRdb table lists in-frame clones only, not all of them. In the table there are approximately 68,000 clones, 75% to 95% of which are singletons. Findings of the study overall: Mappable alloreactive CD4+ clones came from Treg cells 60% to 80% of the time on average with siplizumab, against 25% to 30% in controls.

The sequence derives from a human donor in good health. The chain employs TRBV7-9 and TRBJ2-7, with D possibly matching TRBD2 (6 bases). Material for sequencing was CD8+ T cells sorted from blood. The CDR3 DNA reads TGTGCCAGCAGCTCGCCGGGGGCCTACGAGCAGTACTTC. It is translated as CASSSPGAYEQYF.